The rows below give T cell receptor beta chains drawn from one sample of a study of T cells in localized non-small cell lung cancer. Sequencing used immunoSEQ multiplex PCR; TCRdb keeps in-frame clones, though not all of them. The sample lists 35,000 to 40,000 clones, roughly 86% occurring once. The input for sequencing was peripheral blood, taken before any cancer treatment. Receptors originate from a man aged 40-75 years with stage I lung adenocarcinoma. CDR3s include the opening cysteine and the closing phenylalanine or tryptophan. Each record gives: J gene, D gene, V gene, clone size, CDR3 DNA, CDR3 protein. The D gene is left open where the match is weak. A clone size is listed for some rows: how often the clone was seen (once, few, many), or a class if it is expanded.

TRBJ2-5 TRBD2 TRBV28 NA TGTGCCACCAGGCGCGGTAGCGGGTACCAAGAGACCCAGTACTTC CATRRGSGYQETQYF
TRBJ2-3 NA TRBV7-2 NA TGTGCCAGCAGCTTGAGGCCCTCTCAGTCTACGCAGTATTTT CASSLRPSQSTQYF
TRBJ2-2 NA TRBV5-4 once TGTGCCAGCAGTTCCGGGACCGGTTTGACCGGGGAGCTGTTTTTT CASSSGTGLTGELFF
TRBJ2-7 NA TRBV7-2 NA TGTGCCAGCAGCCTAGACCCAATCCCCTCCTACGAGCAGTACTTC CASSLDPIPSYEQYF
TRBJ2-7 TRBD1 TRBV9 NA TGTGCCAGCAGCGTAGGGTGGGGGGACAGGGTCGACGAGCAGTACTTC CASSVGWGDRVDEQYF
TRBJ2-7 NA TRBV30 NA TGTGCCTGGAGTCAACAGGGTTACGAGCAGTACTTC CAWSQQGYEQYF
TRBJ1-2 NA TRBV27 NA TGTGCCAGCAGTTTGGATCGTAACTATGGCTACACCTTC CASSLDRNYGYTF
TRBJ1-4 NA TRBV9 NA TGTGCCAGCAGCGTAGGGGGGAGAGATGAAAAACTGTTTTTT CASSVGGRDEKLFF
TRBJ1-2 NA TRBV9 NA TGTGCCAGCAGCGCAGCTTCCTTCTATGGCTACACCTTC CASSAASFYGYTF
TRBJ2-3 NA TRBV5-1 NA TGCGCCAGCAGCTCCAACAGGGCCGCTAGCACAGATACGCAGTATTTT CASSSNRAASTDTQYF
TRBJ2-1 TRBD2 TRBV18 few TGTGCCAGCTCACCAGGACTAGCGGGGGCCTCCTACAATGAGCAGTTCTTC CASSPGLAGASYNEQFF
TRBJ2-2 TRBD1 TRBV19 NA TGTGCCAGGACTCGGACAGGGGGCGAGACCGGGGAGCTGTTTTTT CARTRTGGETGELFF
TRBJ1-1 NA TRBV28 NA TGTGCCAGCAGTTTCCCTATGAACACTGAAGCTTTCTTT CASSFPMNTEAFF
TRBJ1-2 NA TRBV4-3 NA TGCGCCAGCAGCCAAGATAGGGCAAACTATGGCTACACCTTC CASSQDRANYGYTF
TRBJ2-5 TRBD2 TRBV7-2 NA TGTGCCAGCAGCTTTAGCGGGAGAGAGACCCAGTACTTC CASSFSGRETQYF
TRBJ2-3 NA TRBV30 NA TGTGCCTGGAGTGTGGGAGATACGCAGTATTTT CAWSVGDTQYF
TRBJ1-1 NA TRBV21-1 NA TGTGCCAGCAGCAAGACAGCCCGACAGACTAAGAACACTGAAGCTTTCTTT CASSKTARQTKNTEAFF
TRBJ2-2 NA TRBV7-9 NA TGTGCCAGCAGCTCGGACATCCGACAGACCGGGGAGCTGTTTTTT CASSSDIRQTGELFF
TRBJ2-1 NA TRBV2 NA TGTGCCGGCAGGGGAGGGGCCCATGAGCAGTTCTTC CAGRGGAHEQFF
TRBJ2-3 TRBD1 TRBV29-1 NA TGCAGCGTTGAAGGGGCTGACAGGGGGCTTGTCACAGATACGCAGTATTTT CSVEGADRGLVTDTQYF
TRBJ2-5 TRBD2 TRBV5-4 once TGTGCCAGCAGACCCGGGAGGTTCGGCCAAGAGACCCAGTACTTC CASRPGRFGQETQYF
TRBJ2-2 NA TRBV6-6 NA TGTGCCAGCAGTTTGGGGGTACACGGGGAGCTGTTTTTT CASSLGVHGELFF
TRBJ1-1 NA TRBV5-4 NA TGTGCCAGCAGCTTGGACGGGGTCTCACCTTTCTTT CASSLDGVSPFF
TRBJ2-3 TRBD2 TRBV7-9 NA TGTGCCAGCAGCTTAGATCCGACTAGCGGGAGGGAGGCAGATACGCAGTATTTT CASSLDPTSGREADTQYF
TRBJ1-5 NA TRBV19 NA TGTGCCAGTAGTCAGGGACCGTACAATCAGCCCCAGCATTTT CASSQGPYNQPQHF
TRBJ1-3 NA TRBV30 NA TGTGCCTGGAGTGTCCGGGGGGCGGTAGGAAACACCATATATTTT CAWSVRGAVGNTIYF
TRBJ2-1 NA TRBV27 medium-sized TGTGCCAGCAGTTTAGGCGGATCCTACAATGAGCAGTTCTTC CASSLGGSYNEQFF